The present T cell receptor (beta chain) was sequenced within a study of T cells in Graves' hyperthyroidism and ophthalmopathy. Study-level results: Most thyroid clonotypes with frequency above 0.001 were detected in blood.

To note about this clonotype: The antigen is undetermined.

V lost 6 bases and J 4 bases, leaving 19 bases between the germline ends. This CDR3 is built from 15 residues. Germline CDR1 SEHNR, CDR2 FQNEAQ (reference sequence). There were TCR beta CDR3 regions amplified from RNA transcripts. Carried out on the TCR CDR3, a first-round RT-PCR used the HTBI primer set. Via MiXCR, TCRdb re-called the multiplex PCR reads, giving one row per CDR3 protein. The table has 500,000 to 800,000 distinct CDR3 sequences, about 45% seen once. The chain employs TRBV7-9 and TRBJ2-7; D call uncertain. This receptor was identified in an adult man with Graves' disease, either hyperthyroidism or ophthalmopathy (not recorded which). The sequencing sample was made of peripheral blood or thyroid tissue (not recorded which). CDR3 in DNA: TGTGCCAGCAGGGACCTCACGGGTTCGGGTTACGAGCAGTACTTC. It yields the protein CASRDLTGSGYEQYF.